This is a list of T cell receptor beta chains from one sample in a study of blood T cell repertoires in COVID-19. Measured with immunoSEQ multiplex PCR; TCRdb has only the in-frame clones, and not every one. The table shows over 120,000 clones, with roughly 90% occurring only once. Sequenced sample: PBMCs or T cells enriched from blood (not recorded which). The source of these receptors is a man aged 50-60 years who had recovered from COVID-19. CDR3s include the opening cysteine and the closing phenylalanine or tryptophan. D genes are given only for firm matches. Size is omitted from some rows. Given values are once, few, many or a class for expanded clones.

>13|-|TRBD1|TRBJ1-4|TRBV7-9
CASQGAANEKLFF
TGTGCCAGCCAGGGGGCGGCTAATGAAAAACTGTTTTTT
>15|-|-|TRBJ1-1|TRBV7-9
CASTSSTGPNTEAFF
TGTGCCAGCACCTCCAGCACAGGGCCGAACACTGAAGCTTTCTTT
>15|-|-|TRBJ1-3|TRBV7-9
CASSPDGLSGNTIYF
TGTGCCAGCAGCCCGGACGGACTCTCTGGAAACACCATATATTTT
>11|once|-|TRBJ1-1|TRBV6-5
CASLFGRAAFF
TGTGCCAGCCTGTTTGGGAGGGCGGCTTTCTTT
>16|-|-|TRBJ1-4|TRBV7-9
CASSQWHGTTNEKLFF
TGTGCCAGCAGCCAGTGGCACGGGACAACTAATGAAAAACTGTTTTTT
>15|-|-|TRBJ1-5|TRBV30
CAWSAPPGVGQPQHF
TGTGCCTGGAGTGCCCCTCCAGGGGTCGGACAGCCCCAGCATTTT
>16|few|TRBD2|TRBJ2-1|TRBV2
CASSGEGTPGYNEQFF
TGTGCCAGCAGTGGGGAGGGCACCCCGGGGTACAATGAGCAGTTCTTC
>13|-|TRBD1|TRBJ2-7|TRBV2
CASNNRGKNEQYF
TGTGCCAGCAATAACAGGGGAAAAAACGAGCAGTACTTC
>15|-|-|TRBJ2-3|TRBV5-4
CASSTGTWYTDTQYF
TGTGCCAGCAGCACCGGGACTTGGTACACAGATACGCAGTATTTT
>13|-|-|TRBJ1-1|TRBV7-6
CASSSNKNTEAFF
TGTGCCAGCAGCTCCAACAAGAACACTGAAGCTTTCTTT
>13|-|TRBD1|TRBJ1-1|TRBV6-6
CASSQGAGTEAFF
TGTGCCAGCAGTCAGGGGGCCGGCACTGAAGCTTTCTTT
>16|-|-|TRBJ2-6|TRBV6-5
CASSYRPRGGANVLTF
TGTGCCAGCAGTTACCGCCCGCGGGGTGGGGCCAACGTCCTGACTTTC
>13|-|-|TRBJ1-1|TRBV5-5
CASSLYRDTEAFF
TGTGCCAGCAGCTTGTACAGGGACACTGAAGCTTTCTTT
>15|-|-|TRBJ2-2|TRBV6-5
CASRRTGLNTGELFF
TGTGCCAGCAGGCGAACAGGGCTGAACACCGGGGAGCTGTTTTTT
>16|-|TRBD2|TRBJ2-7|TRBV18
CASSPRGAGGRGEQYF
TGTGCCAGCTCACCACGGGGTGCGGGAGGCCGGGGCGAGCAGTACTTC
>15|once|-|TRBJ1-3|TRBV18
CASSPWTDSGNTIYF
TGTGCCAGCTCACCCTGGACTGATTCTGGAAACACCATATATTTT
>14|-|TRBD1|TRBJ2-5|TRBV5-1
CASSLRDSQETQYF
TGCGCCAGCAGCCTTCGGGACAGCCAAGAGACCCAGTACTTC
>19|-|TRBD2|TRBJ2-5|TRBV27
CASSLSRLAGLPRQETQYF
TGTGCCAGCAGTTTATCTCGACTAGCGGGTCTCCCTCGGCAAGAGACCCAGTACTTC
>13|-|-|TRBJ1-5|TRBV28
CASSPPSYQPQHF
TGTGCCAGCAGCCCACCGAGCTATCAGCCCCAGCATTTT
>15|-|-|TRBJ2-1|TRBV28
CASRSLALRYNEQFF
TGTGCCAGCAGGTCCCTAGCCCTTAGATACAATGAGCAGTTCTTC
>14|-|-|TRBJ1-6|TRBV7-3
CASSLQGLNSPLHF
TGTGCCAGCAGCTTACAGGGCCTTAATTCACCCCTCCACTTT
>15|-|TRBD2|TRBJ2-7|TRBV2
CASSWGAGGAYEQYF
TGTGCCAGCAGTTGGGGAGCGGGAGGTGCCTACGAGCAGTACTTC
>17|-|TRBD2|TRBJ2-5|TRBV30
CAWSVSRTSGFQETQYF
TGTGCCTGGAGTGTATCTCGGACTAGCGGGTTTCAAGAGACCCAGTACTTC
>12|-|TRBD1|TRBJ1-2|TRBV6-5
CASQDRNYGYTF
TGTGCCTCCCAGGACAGGAACTATGGCTACACCTTC
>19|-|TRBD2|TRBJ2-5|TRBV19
CASSKLFRLAGGFQETQYF
TGTGCCAGTAGTAAACTTTTCCGACTAGCGGGAGGGTTCCAAGAGACCCAGTACTTC
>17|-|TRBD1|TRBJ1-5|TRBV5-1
CASSPGQGGYSNQPQHF
TGCGCCAGCAGCCCCGGACAGGGGGGGTATAGCAATCAGCCCCAGCATTTT
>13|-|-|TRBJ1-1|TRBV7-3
CASSLHQDTEAFF
TGTGCCAGCAGCTTACACCAGGACACTGAAGCTTTCTTT
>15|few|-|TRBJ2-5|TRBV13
CASSLVEGRRETQYF
TGTGCCAGCAGTTTAGTGGAGGGGAGGCGGGAGACCCAGTACTTC
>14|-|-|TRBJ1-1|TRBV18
CASSRDSWNTEAFF
TGTGCCAGCTCACGGGACTCTTGGAACACTGAAGCTTTCTTT
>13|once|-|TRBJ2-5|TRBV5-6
CASSFSERETQYF
TGTGCCAGCAGCTTCAGCGAGAGAGAGACCCAGTACTTC
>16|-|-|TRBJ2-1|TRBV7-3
CASSTLEARSYNEQFF
TGTGCCAGCAGCACCCTTGAAGCCCGCTCCTACAATGAGCAGTTCTTC
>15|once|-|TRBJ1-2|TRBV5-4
CASSLQARGGYGYTF
TGTGCCAGCAGCTTGCAGGCTAGGGGGGGATATGGCTACACCTTC
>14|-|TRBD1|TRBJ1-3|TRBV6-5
CASSLDRFGNTIYF
TGTGCCAGCAGTCTGGACAGGTTTGGAAACACCATATATTTT
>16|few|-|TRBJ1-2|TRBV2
CASSEAATGSNYGYTF
TGTGCCAGCAGTGAAGCCGCGACAGGCTCTAACTATGGCTACACCTTC
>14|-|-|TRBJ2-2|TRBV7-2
CATTDWKNTGELFF
TGTGCCACTACGGACTGGAAAAACACCGGGGAGCTGTTTTTT
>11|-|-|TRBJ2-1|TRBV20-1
CSAEGPLHQFF
TGCAGTGCGGAGGGACCGCTTCACCAGTTCTTC
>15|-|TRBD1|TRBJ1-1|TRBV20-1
CSASQGQVLNTEAFF
TGCAGTGCTAGTCAAGGACAGGTATTGAACACTGAAGCTTTCTTT
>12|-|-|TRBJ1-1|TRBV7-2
CAAGTRNTEAFF
TGTGCAGCCGGGACACGGAACACTGAAGCTTTCTTT
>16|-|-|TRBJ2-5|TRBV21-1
CAIYRGRGGARETQYF
TGTGCCATTTACAGGGGGCGAGGAGGGGCAAGAGAGACCCAGTACTTC
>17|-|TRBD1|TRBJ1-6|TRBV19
CASSRSRQGYNNSPLHF
TGTGCCAGTAGTCGGTCCCGACAGGGCTACAACAATTCACCCCTCCACTTT
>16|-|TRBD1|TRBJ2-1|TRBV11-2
CASSSHQRQGSNEQFF
TGTGCCAGCAGCTCCCACCAGAGACAGGGCTCGAATGAGCAGTTCTTC
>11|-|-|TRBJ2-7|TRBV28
CASRTYYEQYF
TGTGCCAGCCGGACATATTACGAGCAGTACTTC
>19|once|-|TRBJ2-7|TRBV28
CASSLRTGVTAGGPLEQYF
TGTGCCAGCAGTTTAAGGACAGGGGTTACAGCGGGAGGCCCTTTAGAGCAGTACTTC
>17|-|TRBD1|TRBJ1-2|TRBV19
CASSIRQGVRKNYGYTF
TGTGCCAGTAGTATAAGACAGGGGGTAAGAAAAAACTATGGCTACACCTTC
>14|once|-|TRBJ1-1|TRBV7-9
CASSPRSGGGEAFF
TGTGCCAGCAGCCCCCGATCGGGGGGTGGTGAAGCTTTCTTT
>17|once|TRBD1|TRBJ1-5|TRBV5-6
CASSLYAGGLGNQPQHF
TGTGCCAGCAGCTTGTATGCAGGGGGTTTAGGTAATCAGCCCCAGCATTTT
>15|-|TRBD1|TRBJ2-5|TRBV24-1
CATRASGQGVETQYF
TGTGCCACCAGGGCCTCGGGACAGGGGGTCGAGACCCAGTACTTC
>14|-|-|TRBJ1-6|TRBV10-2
CAISPGTYNSPLHF
TGCGCCATCTCGCCGGGAACTTATAATTCACCCCTCCACTTT
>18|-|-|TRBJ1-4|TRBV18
CASPGVEADRSRGEKLFF
TGTGCCAGTCCCGGGGTTGAGGCTGACAGGTCAAGGGGTGAAAAACTGTTTTTT